This TCR beta chain stems from a study of graft-versus-host responses after intestinal transplantation. As regards this clone: What it binds is unknown.

Data came from immunoSEQ multiplex PCR; TCRdb stores just in-frame clones and leaves some out. The sample includes about 110,000 clones, 80% to 95% seen only once; the top ten take roughly 0.5%. Trimming removed 5 bases at V and 7 bases at J, with 6 bases between. The CDR3 totals 11 residues. Germline CDR1 ENHRY, CDR2 SYGVKD. The sample consisted of unstimulated CD8+ T cells sorted from spleen or lymph node cells, taken before intestinal transplant. This chain connects TRBV10-3 to TRBJ2-1; D is perhaps TRBD1 (5 bases). This TCR came from a human donor who received an intestinal transplant. The CDR3 DNA is TGTGCCATCAGTCCAGGGAATGAGCAGTTCTTC. Its protein is CAISPGNEQFF.